This TCR beta chain was identified in a study of T cell changes during pregnancy in multiple sclerosis. The CDR3 contains 13 residues. Germline V CDR1 and CDR2: SGHDT, YYEEEE. Trimming removed 0 bases at V and 8 bases at J, with 8 bases between. Measured with immunoSEQ multiplex PCR; TCRdb has only the in-frame clones, and not every one. In the table there are roughly 67,000 clones, approximately 91% of which are singletons. This sample comprised peripheral blood, obtained in the second trimester of pregnancy. The rearrangement joins TRBV5-6 to TRBJ1-4; TRBD1 might be the D (5 bases). The TCR comes from a female donor with multiple sclerosis, enrolled in a pregnancy study. The CDR3 bases are TGTGCCAGCAGCTTGGCCGGGGGGGAAAAACTGTTTTTT. Amino acids: CASSLAGGEKLFF.